The source of this T cell receptor beta chain is a study of T cell repertoires in cytomegalovirus infection. Study-wide context: Public TCR beta signatures marked donors with CMV infection and the matching HLA. Notes on the study in general: Dominating the ex vivo response were HLA-C-restricted CMV-specific TCR beta clonotypes. Adding up the frequency of public TCR beta families identified people who carried CMV plus the relevant HLA.

The CDR3 consists of 15 residues. V trimming: 3 bases; J trimming: 3 bases; junction bases outside the gene matches: 5. Germline assignment: CDR1 MGHDK and CDR2 SYGVNS. There are many counts of this clonotype. Its target is unknown. TCRdb redid the calling of the reads with MiXCR, one entry per CDR3 protein. The sample records some 110,000 distinct CDR3 sequences, around a tenth being singletons. The sequencing sample was made of PBMCs, sequenced either directly or after in vitro stimulation (not recorded which). This TCR derives from a human donor in good health (CMV status not recorded). Some clones in this sample may be carry-over from other donors' samples. The chain has TRBV25-1 and TRBJ2-7; TRBD2 matches at 10 bases. In DNA, the CDR3 is TGTGCCAGCAGTGATCTAGCGGGAGTTGGCTACGAGCAGTACTTC. Translating it yields CASSDLAGVGYEQYF.